This entry is about one T cell receptor beta chain. Its antigen is as yet unknown. Random hexamers were used to reverse transcribe about 0.5 to 1 ug of RNA. TCRdb independently ran MiXCR on the immunoSEQ multiplex PCR reads; one entry per CDR3 protein. This sample carries under 150,000 distinct CDR3 sequences, 95% of them seen once, and the ten largest clones take 0.065% to 0.1%. The CDR3 is 14 residues long. CDR1 is SGHAT, CDR2 FQNNGV, per germline. The V end was cut by 0 bases, the J end by 7 bases, with 12 bases between. The data derive from a study of CD8 T cells in Susac syndrome. Study outcomes and limitations: It was acknowledged by the study that relatively few individuals were included in its TCR sequencing and HLA analysis. There was no clonal expansion in the CD4+ T cell repertoires of Susac syndrome.

The specimen sequenced was CD4+ T cells from PBMCs. The chain couples TRBV11-2 to TRBJ1-2; D is ambiguous. The receptor was isolated from a human donor with Susac syndrome. The CDR3: CASSLEGSGLGYTF. The CDR3 nucleotides are TGTGCCAGCAGCTTAGAAGGGTCCGGCCTTGGCTACACCTTC.